The 27 T cell receptor beta chains given below trace back to one sample, sequenced in a study of blood T cell repertoires in COVID-19. Profiling relied on immunoSEQ multiplex PCR, and the TCRdb table lists in-frame clones only, not all of them. The sample yields 90,000 or so clones, about nine tenths seen once. The sequenced sample was peripheral blood. The receptors were gathered from a man in his 60s with COVID-19, enrolled during active disease.

The sample holds many counts of this clone. The chain recombines TRBV7-9 with TRBJ2-7, with D maybe TRBD2 (5 bases). The CDR3 is made up of 18 amino acids. CDR1 and CDR2 (germline): SEHNR, FQNEAQ (reference sequence). V lost 5 bases and J lost 1, with 24 bases in between. The DNA of the CDR3 is TGTGCCAGCAGCCCCGGGCTTCGGACTGACTTGTATTCCTACGAGCAGTACTTC. Protein sequence: CASSPGLRTDLYSYEQYF.

This chain uses TRBV6-5 with TRBJ2-3; 7 bases match TRBD1. The CDR3 is 16 residues long. Unmatched junction bases numbered 5, after V lost 2 bases and J lost 0 bases. Per germline, CDR1 MNHEY and CDR2 SVGAGI. The CDR3 DNA follows: TGTGCCAGCAGTTACACCAGGGGGTCTAGCACAGATACGCAGTATTTT. Translation: CASSYTRGSSTDTQYF.

The chain combines TRBV5-1 with TRBJ2-2; D gene unclear. The V and J ends lost 4 bases and 1 base respectively, with 2 bases between them. Germline values: CDR1 SGHRS, CDR2 YFSETQ. The CDR3 extends over 12 amino acids. The CDR3, as DNA: TGCGCCAGCAGCCGGAACACCGGGGAGCTGTTTTTT. It translates to CASSRNTGELFF.

V and J are TRBV27 and TRBJ2-6; maybe TRBD2 (6 bases). Trimming left V 2 bases short and J 2 bases short, with 10 bases between. The CDR3 runs to 16 residues. CDR1 MNHEY and CDR2 SMNVEV come from the germline V gene (reference sequence). The CDR3 spells CASSLVAEAGANVLTF. DNA for the CDR3: TGTGCCAGCAGTTTAGTAGCGGAGGCTGGGGCCAACGTCCTGACTTTC.

The CDR3, as DNA: TGTGCCACCCTCTTTCAGGGGAACACTGAAGCTTTCTTT. Its translation is CATLFQGNTEAFF. V and J are TRBV25-1 and TRBJ1-1; D may be TRBD1 (5 bases). The CDR3 covers 13 residues. Germline assignment: CDR1 MGHDK and CDR2 SYGVNS. V gave up 10 bases and J gave up 1 base, with 13 bases separating them. Full variable domain (rest looked up from reference TRBV25-1 and TRBJ1-1): EADIYQTPRYLVIGTGKKITLECSQTMGHDKMYWYQQDPGMELHLIHYSYGVNSTEKGDLSSESTVSRIRTEHFPLTLESARPSHTSQYLCATLFQGNTEAFFGQGTRLTVV.

The rearrangement joins TRBV14 to TRBJ1-3; 7 nucleotides align to TRBD1. The germline V gene has CDR1 SGHDN and CDR2 FVKESK. The V gene end was trimmed by 6 bases and the J gene end by 0 bases; junction bases not matched to a gene: 5. This CDR3 spans 15 amino acids. CDR3 amino acids: CASRLSGGSGNTIYF. CDR3 bases: TGTGCCAGCAGACTTTCAGGGGGCTCTGGAAACACCATATATTTT.

The V gene is TRBV19, the J gene TRBJ1-5; D is uncertain. From germline, CDR1 is LNHDA and CDR2 SQIVND (reference sequence). V was shortened by 8 bases and J by 0 bases, with 8 bases between the two germline ends. CDR3 length: 13 amino acids. The CDR3 sequence is CASGGYSNQPQHF. The CDR3 bases are TGTGCCAGTGGAGGTTATAGCAATCAGCCCCAGCATTTT.

This chain connects TRBV5-4 to TRBJ1-1; D is uncertain. V lost 1 base, J lost 9 bases, and 19 bases lay in between. CDR1 and CDR2 (germline): SGHNT, YYREEE (reference sequence). This CDR3 contains 15 residues. CDR3 residues: CASSLRLGPPGKAFF. The CDR3 DNA is TGTGCCAGCAGCTTGCGTCTCGGGCCGCCGGGGAAAGCTTTCTTT.

The chain has TRBV7-2 and TRBJ2-7; D remains unclear. CDR3 length equals 15 residues. The V and J ends lost 1 base and 0 bases respectively, with 10 bases between them. CDR1 and CDR2 from the germline V gene are SGHTA and FQGNSA. The DNA for the CDR3 is TGTGCCAGCAGCTTAGAGTTCTACTCCTCCTACGAGCAGTACTTC. Its translation: CASSLEFYSSYEQYF.

CDR3 in amino acids: CASNYRTPNTEAFF. The CDR3 coding sequence is TGCGCCAGCAACTACAGGACGCCGAACACTGAAGCTTTCTTT. The gene calls are TRBV5-1 and TRBJ1-1, with D tentatively TRBD1 (5 bases). Trimming took 6 bases from V and 1 from J, leaving 13 bases between them. Germline V gives CDR1 SGHRS, CDR2 YFSETQ. The CDR3 loop spans 14 amino acids.

The chain has TRBV6-5 and TRBJ1-6; no firm D call. With 0 bases removed from V and 5 bases from J, the gap between germline ends came to 11 bases. The CDR3 consists of 16 residues. In germline, CDR1 is MNHEY, CDR2 SVGAGI. As DNA, the CDR3 is TGTGCCAGCAGTTACTCCGGACGGCGGGATAATTCACCCCTCCACTTT. It specifies CASSYSGRRDNSPLHF.

In this sample, this clone turned up once. The chain employs TRBV29-1 and TRBJ1-1, with D possibly TRBD1 on 5 matching bases. This CDR3 has 13 amino acids. Trimming stripped 5 bases from V and 1 base from J, with 11 bases between. Germline CDR1 reads SQVTM; CDR2 reads ANQGSEA. The DNA for the CDR3 is TGCAGCGTTCGGACAAACACGAACACTGAAGCTTTCTTT. This encodes CSVRTNTNTEAFF.

V gene TRBV5-8 combines with J gene TRBJ2-1; the match to TRBD2 covers 7 bases. CDR1 SGHTS and CDR2 YDEGEE come from the germline V gene. V dropped 2 bases and J dropped 4; count of bases not matched to a gene: 6. CDR3 length equals 15 residues. The CDR3 region is CASSFGLAEYNEQFF. The DNA for the CDR3 is TGTGCCAGCAGCTTCGGGCTAGCGGAGTACAATGAGCAGTTCTTC. The entire variable domain, with the rest obtained from reference TRBV5-8 and TRBJ2-1, is as follows: EAGVTQSPTHLIKTRGQQATLRCSPISGHTSVYWYQQALGLGLQFLLWYDEGEERNRGNFPPRFSGRQFPNYSSELNVNALELEDSALYLCASSFGLAEYNEQFFGPGTRLTVL.

The chain is built from TRBV4-3 and TRBJ2-7, with D possibly matching TRBD2 (5 bases). Trimming stripped 0 bases from V and 4 bases from J, with 13 bases between. This CDR3 is 15 amino acids long. Germline lookup yields CDR1 LGHNA and CDR2 YSLEER. The CDR3: CASSQDRRNYYEQYF. The CDR3 region has the DNA TGCGCCAGCAGCCAAGATCGGAGGAACTATTACGAGCAGTACTTC.

The rearrangement uses TRBV9 and TRBJ2-5; 10 nucleotides line up with TRBD2. V dropped 2 bases and J dropped 4; count of bases not matched to a gene: 2. Per the germline V gene, CDR1 is SGDLS and CDR2 is YYNGEE. The CDR3 runs 14 residues. DNA for the CDR3: TGTGCCAGCAGCGTCGCTAGCGGGAGAGAGACCCAGTACTTC. The encoded protein is CASSVASGRETQYF.

The chain carries TRBV7-9 and TRBJ2-3; unclear D gene. The germline V gene has CDR1 SEHNR and CDR2 FQNEAQ (reference sequence). The ends were cut back, 0 bases at V and 0 bases at J, with 4 bases in the middle. The CDR3 covers 14 residues. The CDR3 sequence: CASSLAKSTDTQYF. Written as DNA, the CDR3 is TGTGCCAGCAGCTTAGCCAAAAGCACAGATACGCAGTATTTT.

This clone appeared a single time. The chain employs TRBV5-6 and TRBJ2-7, with TRBD1 identical over 11 bases. Germline V gene lookup returns CDR1 SGHDT and CDR2 YYEEEE. The CDR3 spans 14 residues. Trimming removed 0 bases from V and 7 bases from J; junction bases left unmatched: 3. CDR3 loop: CASSLVGTGGEQYF. CDR3 DNA: TGTGCCAGCAGCTTGGTAGGGACAGGGGGTGAGCAGTACTTC.

The chain employs TRBV4-3 and TRBJ2-7; D is undetermined. CDR3 length: 12 amino acids. The germline V and J ends were trimmed by 3 bases and 6 bases, with 9 bases remaining between them. Germline V lookup: CDR1 LGHNA, CDR2 YSLEER. The CDR3 sequence: CASSHDTSEQYF. CDR3 in DNA: TGCGCCAGCAGCCACGATACAAGCGAGCAGTACTTC.

The V and J genes are TRBV6-1 and TRBJ1-3; D gene uncertain. V shed 3 bases and J shed 11 bases, with 11 bases lying between them. Looked up from germline, CDR1 is MNHNS and CDR2 is SASEGT. The CDR3 consists of 12 residues. The CDR3 reads CASSERVEAIYF. CDR3 in DNA: TGTGCCAGCAGTGAGAGGGTAGAGGCCATATATTTT.

The chain uses TRBV6-4 and TRBJ2-2; 9 nucleotides line up with TRBD1. This CDR3 is 16 amino acids long. CDR1 and CDR2 from the germline V gene are MRHNA and SNTAGT. J gave up 7 bases and V 0 bases, and 6 bases lay outside the gene matches. CDR3 DNA sequence: TGTGCCAGCAGTGACTCGGGACAGGGCTTTAGCGGGGAGCTGTTTTTT. This translates into CASSDSGQGFSGELFF.

This clone was recorded a few times. The V call is TRBV12-5, the J call TRBJ1-4, with 11 bases lining up with TRBD1. Germline V CDR1 and CDR2: LGHNT, FRNRAP. Germline trimming cut 6 bases from V and 6 bases from J; bases unmatched to any gene: 9. This CDR3 has 16 residues. CDR3 sequence: CASGPALGQGDEKLFF. Written as DNA, the CDR3 is TGTGCTAGTGGCCCGGCCCTGGGACAGGGGGATGAAAAACTGTTTTTT.

The chain has TRBV25-1 and TRBJ2-7; 7 bases agree with TRBD2. Germline V gene data show CDR1 as MGHDK and CDR2 as SYGVNS. The junction had 5 bases not matched to a gene; V was cut back by 8 bases and J by 4 bases. CDR3 size: 12 residues. The CDR3 nucleotides are TGTGCCAGCGGGGGAGGGAAGTACGAGCAGTACTTC. It yields the protein CASGGGKYEQYF.

DNA for the CDR3: TGTGCCAGCAGCCCCAGGGGCCTCGGCTACGAGCAGTACTTC. Protein: CASSPRGLGYEQYF. The chain joins TRBV9 to TRBJ2-7, with D maybe TRBD1 (6 bases). Trimming left V 4 bases short and J 3 bases short, with 14 bases between. This CDR3 comprises 14 residues. CDR1 and CDR2 from the germline V gene are SGDLS and YYNGEE.

V gene TRBV5-6 combines with J gene TRBJ1-6, with D perhaps TRBD1 (6 bases). Germline-derived CDR1 and CDR2 are SGHDT and YYEEEE. The CDR3 runs to 14 residues. The germline V and J ends were trimmed by 6 bases and 8 bases, with 15 bases remaining between them. CDR3 coding DNA: TGTGCCAGCACTACCACAGGGACCGATTCACCCCTCCACTTT. Translation gives CASTTTGTDSPLHF.

The chain recombines TRBV11-2 with TRBJ2-1, with D perhaps TRBD1 (6 bases). The length of the CDR3 is 16 residues. Germline V gene sequence: CDR1 SGHAT, CDR2 FQNNGV. V lost 5 bases and J 7 bases, leaving 21 bases between the germline ends. As DNA, the CDR3 is TGTGCCAGCAGCACAAGGGGGTTTCAACCTCTTAATGAGCAGTTCTTC. This translates into CASSTRGFQPLNEQFF.

In nucleotides, the CDR3 is TGCGCCAGCAGCCAAGATGAGGGGGAAAACACTGAAGCTTTCTTT. This translates into CASSQDEGENTEAFF. The chain is built from TRBV4-3 and TRBJ1-1; D might be TRBD1 (6 bases). Deletions cut 0 bases from V and 2 bases from J, with 10 bases between. CDR1 is LGHNA, CDR2 YSLEER, per germline. CDR3 length: 15 residues.

The genes are TRBV6-5 and TRBJ2-7; D gene unclear. CDR3 length equals 14 residues. Germline CDR1 is MNHEY and CDR2 is SVGAGI. V was trimmed by 5 bases and J by 3 bases, leaving 14 bases between them. The CDR3 DNA reads as TGTGCCAGCAGTCCCCCGTCCCCAGGCTACGAGCAGTACTTC. It codes for CASSPPSPGYEQYF.